Presented here are 2 T cell receptor beta chains from one specimen sequenced in a study of T cell changes during pregnancy in multiple sclerosis. TCRdb's table, derived via immunoSEQ multiplex PCR, lists solely in-frame clones and lacks some. The repertoire holds 44,000 or so clones, with 88% as singletons. Sample: CD8+ T cells from peripheral blood mononuclear cells, taken after pregnancy. Receptors were obtained from a female donor in good health, enrolled as a control in a pregnancy study.

This sequence joins TRBV27 and TRBJ1-5, with TRBD1 identical over 9 bases. V lost 0 bases to trimming and J lost 3 bases; unmatched junction nucleotides: 3. This CDR3 has 16 amino acids. Germline V CDR1 and CDR2: MNHEY, SMNVEV (reference sequence). CDR3 protein: CASSLSGQGNNQPQHF. CDR3 sequence (DNA): TGTGCCAGCAGTTTATCGGGACAGGGAAACAATCAGCCCCAGCATTTT.

The chain couples TRBV7-6 to TRBJ1-4; TRBD1 matches at 10 bases. Trimming removed 6 bases from V and 5 bases from J; junction bases left unmatched: 9. The CDR3 consists of 16 residues. Germline lookup yields CDR1 SGHVS and CDR2 FNYEAQ. CDR3 amino acids: CASRSTGTGDNEKLFF. In nucleotides, the CDR3 is TGTGCCAGCAGATCAACCGGGACAGGGGACAATGAAAAACTGTTTTTT.